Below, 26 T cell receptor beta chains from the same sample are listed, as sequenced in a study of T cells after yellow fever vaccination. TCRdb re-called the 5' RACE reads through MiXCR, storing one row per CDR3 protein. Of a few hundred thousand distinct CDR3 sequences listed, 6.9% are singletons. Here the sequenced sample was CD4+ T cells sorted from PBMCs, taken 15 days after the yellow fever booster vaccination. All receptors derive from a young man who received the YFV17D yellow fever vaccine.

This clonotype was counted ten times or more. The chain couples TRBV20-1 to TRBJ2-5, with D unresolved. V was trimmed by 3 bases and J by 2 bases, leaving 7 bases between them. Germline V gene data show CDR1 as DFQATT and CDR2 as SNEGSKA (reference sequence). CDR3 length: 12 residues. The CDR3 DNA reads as TGCAGTGCTAGTGTGGGGCAAGAGACCCAGTACTTC. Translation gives CSASVGQETQYF.

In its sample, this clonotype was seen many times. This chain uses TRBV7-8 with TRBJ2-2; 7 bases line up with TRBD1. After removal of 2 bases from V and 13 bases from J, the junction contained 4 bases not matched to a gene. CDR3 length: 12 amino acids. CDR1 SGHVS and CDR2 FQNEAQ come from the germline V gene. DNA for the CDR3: TGTGCCAGCAGCTTAAGGGGGCGCGTGCTGTTTTTT. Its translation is CASSLRGRVLFF.

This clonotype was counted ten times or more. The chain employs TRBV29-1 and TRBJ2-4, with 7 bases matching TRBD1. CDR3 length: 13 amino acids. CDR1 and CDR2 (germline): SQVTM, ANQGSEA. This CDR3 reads CSVNIAGGNIQYF. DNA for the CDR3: TGCAGTGTTAACATCGCAGGGGGAAACATTCAGTACTTC.

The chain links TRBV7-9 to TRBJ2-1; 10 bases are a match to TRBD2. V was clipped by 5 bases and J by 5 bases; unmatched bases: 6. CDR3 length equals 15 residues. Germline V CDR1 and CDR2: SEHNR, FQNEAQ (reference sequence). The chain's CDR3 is CASSRILAGDNEQFF. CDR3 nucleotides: TGTGCCAGCAGCCGCATTCTAGCGGGAGACAATGAGCAGTTCTTC.

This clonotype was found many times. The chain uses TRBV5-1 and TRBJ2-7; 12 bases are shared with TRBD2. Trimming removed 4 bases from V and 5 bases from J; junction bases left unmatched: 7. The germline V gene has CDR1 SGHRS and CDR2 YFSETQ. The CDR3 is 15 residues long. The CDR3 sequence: CASSLRLAGVDEQYF. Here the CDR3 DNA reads TGCGCCAGCAGCCTTCGACTAGCGGGAGTTGACGAGCAGTACTTC.

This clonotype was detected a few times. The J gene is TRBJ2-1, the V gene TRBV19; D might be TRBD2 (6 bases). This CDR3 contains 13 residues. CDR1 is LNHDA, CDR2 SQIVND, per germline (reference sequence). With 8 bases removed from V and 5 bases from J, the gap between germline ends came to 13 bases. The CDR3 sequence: CASSRAGHNEQFF. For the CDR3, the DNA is TGTGCCAGTTCCCGGGCGGGGCACAATGAGCAGTTCTTC.

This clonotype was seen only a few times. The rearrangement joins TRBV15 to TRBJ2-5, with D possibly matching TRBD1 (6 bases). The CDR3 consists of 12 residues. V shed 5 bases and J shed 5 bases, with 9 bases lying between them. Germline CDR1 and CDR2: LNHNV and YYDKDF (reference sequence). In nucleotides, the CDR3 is TGTGCCACCAGCGGCACAGGGGAGACCCAGTACTTC. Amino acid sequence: CATSGTGETQYF.

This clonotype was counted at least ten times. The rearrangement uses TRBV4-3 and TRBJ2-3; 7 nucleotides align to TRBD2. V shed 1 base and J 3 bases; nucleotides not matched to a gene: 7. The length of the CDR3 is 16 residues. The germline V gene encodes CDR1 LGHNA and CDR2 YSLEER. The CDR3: CASSQAGGRGTDTQYF. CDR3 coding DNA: TGCGCCAGCAGCCAAGCGGGCGGGAGAGGGACAGATACGCAGTATTTT.

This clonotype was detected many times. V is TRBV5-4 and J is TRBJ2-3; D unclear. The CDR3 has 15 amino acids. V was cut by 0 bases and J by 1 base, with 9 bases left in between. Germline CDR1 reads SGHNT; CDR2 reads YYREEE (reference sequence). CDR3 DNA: TGTGCCAGCAGCTTGGATTCGTTACGCACAGATACGCAGTATTTT. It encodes CASSLDSLRTDTQYF.

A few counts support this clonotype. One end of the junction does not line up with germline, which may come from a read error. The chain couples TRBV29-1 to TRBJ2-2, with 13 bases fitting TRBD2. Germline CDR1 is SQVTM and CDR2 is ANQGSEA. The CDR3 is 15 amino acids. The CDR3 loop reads CSVGTSGSGTGELFF. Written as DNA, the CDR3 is TGCAGCGTTGGGACTAGCGGGAGTGGGACCGGAGAGCTGTTTTTT.

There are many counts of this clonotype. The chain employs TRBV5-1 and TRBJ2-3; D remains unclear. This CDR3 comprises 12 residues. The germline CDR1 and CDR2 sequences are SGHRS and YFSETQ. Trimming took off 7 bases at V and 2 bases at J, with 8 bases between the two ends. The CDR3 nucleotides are TGCGCCAGCGGAATGACCACAGATACGCAGTATTTT. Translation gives CASGMTTDTQYF.

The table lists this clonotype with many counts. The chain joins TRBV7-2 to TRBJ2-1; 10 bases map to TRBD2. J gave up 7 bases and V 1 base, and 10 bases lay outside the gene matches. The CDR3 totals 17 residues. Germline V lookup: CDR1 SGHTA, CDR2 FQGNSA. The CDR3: CASSLVRLAGAENEQFF. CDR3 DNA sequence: TGTGCCAGCAGCTTAGTGCGTCTAGCGGGAGCGGAAAATGAGCAGTTCTTC.

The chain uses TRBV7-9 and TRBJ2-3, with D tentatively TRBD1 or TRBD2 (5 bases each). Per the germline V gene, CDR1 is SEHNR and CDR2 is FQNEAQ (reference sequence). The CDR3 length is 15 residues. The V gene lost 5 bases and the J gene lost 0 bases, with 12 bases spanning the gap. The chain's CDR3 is CASSPGTHSTDTQYF. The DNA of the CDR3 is TGTGCCAGCAGCCCGGGGACGCACAGCACAGATACGCAGTATTTT.

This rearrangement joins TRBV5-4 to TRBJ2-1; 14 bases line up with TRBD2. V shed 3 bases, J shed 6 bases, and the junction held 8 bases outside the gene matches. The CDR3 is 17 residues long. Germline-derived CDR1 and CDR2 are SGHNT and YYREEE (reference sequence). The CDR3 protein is CASSSPTSGRAGNEQFF. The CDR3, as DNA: TGTGCCAGCAGCTCCCCGACTAGCGGGAGGGCCGGCAATGAGCAGTTCTTC.

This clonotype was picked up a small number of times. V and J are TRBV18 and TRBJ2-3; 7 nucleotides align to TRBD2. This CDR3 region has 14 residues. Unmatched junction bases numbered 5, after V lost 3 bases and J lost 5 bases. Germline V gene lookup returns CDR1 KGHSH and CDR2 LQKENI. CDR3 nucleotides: TGTGCCAGCTCACCGGGGACTACTGGAGATACGCAGTATTTT. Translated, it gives CASSPGTTGDTQYF.

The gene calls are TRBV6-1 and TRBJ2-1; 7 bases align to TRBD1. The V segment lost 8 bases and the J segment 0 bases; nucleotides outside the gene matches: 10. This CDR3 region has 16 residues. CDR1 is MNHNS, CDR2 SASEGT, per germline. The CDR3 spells CASCGTDVNSYNEQFF. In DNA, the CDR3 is TGTGCCAGCTGTGGGACAGATGTTAACTCCTACAATGAGCAGTTCTTC.

DNA of the CDR3: TGTGCCAGCAGCCAAGTTTTCGCAGATACGCAGTATTTT. Its translation is CASSQVFADTQYF. V is TRBV4-2 and J is TRBJ2-3, with D unresolved. Per the germline V gene, CDR1 is LGHNA and CDR2 is YNFKEQ. V was trimmed by 1 base and J by 4 bases, leaving 6 bases between them. This CDR3 is 13 amino acids long.

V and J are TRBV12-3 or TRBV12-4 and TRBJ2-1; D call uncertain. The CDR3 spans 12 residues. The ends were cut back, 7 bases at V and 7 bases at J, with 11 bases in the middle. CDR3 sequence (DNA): TGTGCCAGCACCCCCCGAACAAATGAGCAGTTCTTC. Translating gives CASTPRTNEQFF.

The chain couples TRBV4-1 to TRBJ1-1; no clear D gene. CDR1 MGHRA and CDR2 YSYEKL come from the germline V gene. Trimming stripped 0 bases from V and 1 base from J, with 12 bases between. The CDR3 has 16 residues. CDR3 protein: CASSQDSRGKNTEAFF. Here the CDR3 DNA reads TGCGCCAGCAGCCAAGATAGTCGCGGAAAGAACACTGAAGCTTTCTTT.

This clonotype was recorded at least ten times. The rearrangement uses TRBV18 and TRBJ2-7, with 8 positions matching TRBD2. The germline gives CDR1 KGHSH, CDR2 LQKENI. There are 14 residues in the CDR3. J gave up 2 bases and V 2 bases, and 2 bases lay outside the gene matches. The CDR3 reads CASSPTSGTYEQYF. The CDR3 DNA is TGTGCCAGCTCACCAACTAGCGGAACCTACGAGCAGTACTTC.

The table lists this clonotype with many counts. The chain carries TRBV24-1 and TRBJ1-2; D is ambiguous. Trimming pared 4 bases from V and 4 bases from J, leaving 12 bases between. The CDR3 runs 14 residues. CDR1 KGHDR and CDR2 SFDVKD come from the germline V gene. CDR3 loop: CATSERGESYGYTF. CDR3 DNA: TGTGCCACCAGTGAGCGCGGGGAGTCCTATGGCTACACCTTC.

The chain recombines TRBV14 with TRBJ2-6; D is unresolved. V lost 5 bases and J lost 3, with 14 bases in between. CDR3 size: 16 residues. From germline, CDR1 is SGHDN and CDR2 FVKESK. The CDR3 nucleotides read TGTGCCAGCAGCTTCTCTTTCACGGGTGGGGCCAACGTCCTGACTTTC. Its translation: CASSFSFTGGANVLTF. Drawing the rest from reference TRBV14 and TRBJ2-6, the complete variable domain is EAGVTQFPSHSVIEKGQTVTLRCDPISGHDNLYWYRRVMGKEIKFLLHFVKESKQDESGMPNNRFLAERTGGTYSTLKVQPAELEDSGVYFCASSFSFTGGANVLTFGAGSRLTVL.

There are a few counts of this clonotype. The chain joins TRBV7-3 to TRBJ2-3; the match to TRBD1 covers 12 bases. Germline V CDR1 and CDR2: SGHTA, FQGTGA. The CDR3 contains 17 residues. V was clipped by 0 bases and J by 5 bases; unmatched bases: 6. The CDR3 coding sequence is TGTGCCAGCAGCTTAACACCGGGACAGGGGGCTATAGATACGCAGTATTTT. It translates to CASSLTPGQGAIDTQYF.

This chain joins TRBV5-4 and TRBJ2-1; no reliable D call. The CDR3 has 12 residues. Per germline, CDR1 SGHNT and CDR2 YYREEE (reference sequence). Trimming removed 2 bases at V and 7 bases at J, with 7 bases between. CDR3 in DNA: TGTGCCAGCAGCTTATTTGTTAATGAGCAGTTCTTC. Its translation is CASSLFVNEQFF. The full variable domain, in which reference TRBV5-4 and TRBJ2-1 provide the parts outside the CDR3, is ETGVTQSPTHLIKTRGQQVTLRCSSQSGHNTVSWYQQALGQGPQFIFQYYREEENGRGNFPPRFSGLQFPNYSSELNVNALELDDSALYLCASSLFVNEQFFGPGTRLTVL.

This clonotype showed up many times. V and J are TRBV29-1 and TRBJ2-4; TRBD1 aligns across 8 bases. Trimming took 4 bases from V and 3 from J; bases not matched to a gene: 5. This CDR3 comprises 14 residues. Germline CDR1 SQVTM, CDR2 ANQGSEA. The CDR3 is CSVGQGAGKNIQYF. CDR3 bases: TGCAGCGTTGGGCAGGGGGCGGGCAAAAACATTCAGTACTTC.

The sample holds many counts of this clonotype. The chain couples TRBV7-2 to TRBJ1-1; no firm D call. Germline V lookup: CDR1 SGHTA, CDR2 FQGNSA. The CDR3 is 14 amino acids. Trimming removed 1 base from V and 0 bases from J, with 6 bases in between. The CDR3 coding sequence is TGTGCCAGCAGCTTAGGACGGGTGAACACTGAAGCTTTCTTT. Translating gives CASSLGRVNTEAFF. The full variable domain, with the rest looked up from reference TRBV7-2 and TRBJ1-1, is GAGVSQSPSNKVTEKGKDVELRCDPISGHTALYWYRQSLGQGLEFLIYFQGNSAPDKSGLPSDRFSAERTGGSVSTLTIQRTQQEDSAVYLCASSLGRVNTEAFFGQGTRLTVV.